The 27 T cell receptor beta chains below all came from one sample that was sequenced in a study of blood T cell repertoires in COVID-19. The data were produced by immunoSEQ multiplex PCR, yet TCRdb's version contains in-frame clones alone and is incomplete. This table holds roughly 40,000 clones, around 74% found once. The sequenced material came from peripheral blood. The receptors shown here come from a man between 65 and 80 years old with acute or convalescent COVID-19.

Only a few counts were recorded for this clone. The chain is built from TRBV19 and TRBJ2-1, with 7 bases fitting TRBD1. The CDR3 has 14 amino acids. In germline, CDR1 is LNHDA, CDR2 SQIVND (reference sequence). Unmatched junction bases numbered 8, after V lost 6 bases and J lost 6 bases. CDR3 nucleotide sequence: TGTGCCAGTAGCTCCTCGGGACAGTCCAATGAGCAGTTCTTC. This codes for CASSSSGQSNEQFF.

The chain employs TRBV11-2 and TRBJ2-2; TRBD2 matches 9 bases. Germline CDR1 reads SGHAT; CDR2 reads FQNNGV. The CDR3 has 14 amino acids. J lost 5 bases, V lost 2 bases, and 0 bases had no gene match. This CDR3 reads CASSLTSGTGELFF. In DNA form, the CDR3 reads TGTGCCAGCAGCTTAACTAGCGGGACCGGGGAGCTGTTTTTT.

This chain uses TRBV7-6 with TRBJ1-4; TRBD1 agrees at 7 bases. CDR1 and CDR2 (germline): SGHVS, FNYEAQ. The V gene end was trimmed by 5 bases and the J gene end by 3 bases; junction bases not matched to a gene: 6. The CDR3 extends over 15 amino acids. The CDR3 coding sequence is TGTGCCAGCAGCCAAGGGACAGCTCCTAATGAAAAACTGTTTTTT. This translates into CASSQGTAPNEKLFF.

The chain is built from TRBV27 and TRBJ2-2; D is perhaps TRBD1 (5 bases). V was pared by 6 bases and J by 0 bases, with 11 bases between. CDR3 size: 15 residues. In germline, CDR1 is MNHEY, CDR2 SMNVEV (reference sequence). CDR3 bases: TGTGCCAGCAGCCCGTACAGGCCGAACACCGGGGAGCTGTTTTTT. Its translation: CASSPYRPNTGELFF.

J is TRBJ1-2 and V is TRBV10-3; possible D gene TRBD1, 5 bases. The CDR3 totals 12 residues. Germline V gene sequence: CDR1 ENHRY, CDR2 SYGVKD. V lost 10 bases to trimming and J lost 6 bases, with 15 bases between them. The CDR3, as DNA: TGTGCCACCCTGACCGGAGGGGATGGCTACACCTTC. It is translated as CATLTGGDGYTF.

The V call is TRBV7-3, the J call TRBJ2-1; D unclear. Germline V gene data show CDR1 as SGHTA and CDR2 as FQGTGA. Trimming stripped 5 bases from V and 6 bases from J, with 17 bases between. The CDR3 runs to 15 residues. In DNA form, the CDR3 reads TGTGCCAGCAGCCAAGGAGCCCATCCTAGCAATGAGCAGTTCTTC. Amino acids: CASSQGAHPSNEQFF.

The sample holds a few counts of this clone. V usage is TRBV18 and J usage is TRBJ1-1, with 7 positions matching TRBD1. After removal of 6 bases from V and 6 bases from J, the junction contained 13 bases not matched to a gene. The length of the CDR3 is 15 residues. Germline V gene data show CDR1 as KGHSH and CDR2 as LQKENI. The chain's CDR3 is CASSPQEGAISEAFF. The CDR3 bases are TGTGCCAGCTCCCCCCAGGAGGGGGCAATATCTGAAGCTTTCTTT.

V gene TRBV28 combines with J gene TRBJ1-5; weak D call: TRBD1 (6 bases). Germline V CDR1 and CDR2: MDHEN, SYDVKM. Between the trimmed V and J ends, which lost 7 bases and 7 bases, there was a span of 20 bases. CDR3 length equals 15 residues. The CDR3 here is CASTLRVGHPQPQHF. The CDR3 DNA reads TGTGCCAGCACCTTGCGCGTGGGACACCCCCAGCCCCAGCATTTT.

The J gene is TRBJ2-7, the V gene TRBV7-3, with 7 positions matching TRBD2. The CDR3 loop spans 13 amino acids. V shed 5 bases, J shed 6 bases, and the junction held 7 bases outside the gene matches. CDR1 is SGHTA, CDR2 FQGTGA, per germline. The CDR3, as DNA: TGTGCCAGCAGCCGGCTGGGAGGGACCGAGCAGTACTTC. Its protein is CASSRLGGTEQYF.

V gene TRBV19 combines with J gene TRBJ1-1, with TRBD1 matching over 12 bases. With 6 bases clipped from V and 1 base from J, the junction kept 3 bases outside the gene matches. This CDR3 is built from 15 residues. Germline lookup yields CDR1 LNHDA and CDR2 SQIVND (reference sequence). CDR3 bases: TGTGCCAGTAGGGGGGACAGGGGGCCGAACACTGAAGCTTTCTTT. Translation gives CASRGDRGPNTEAFF.

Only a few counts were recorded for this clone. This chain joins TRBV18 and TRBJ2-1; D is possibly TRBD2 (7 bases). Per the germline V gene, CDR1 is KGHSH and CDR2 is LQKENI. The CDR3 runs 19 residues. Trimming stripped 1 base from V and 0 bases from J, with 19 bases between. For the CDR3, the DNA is TGTGCCAGCTCACCACGGGGGGGGCCTTCCTTTTACTCCTACAATGAGCAGTTCTTC. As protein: CASSPRGGPSFYSYNEQFF.

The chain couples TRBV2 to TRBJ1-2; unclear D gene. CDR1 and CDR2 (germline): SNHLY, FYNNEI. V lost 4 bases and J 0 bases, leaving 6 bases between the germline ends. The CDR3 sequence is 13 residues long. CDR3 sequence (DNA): TGTGCCAGCAGTGGAGGCACTAACTATGGCTACACCTTC. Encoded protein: CASSGGTNYGYTF.

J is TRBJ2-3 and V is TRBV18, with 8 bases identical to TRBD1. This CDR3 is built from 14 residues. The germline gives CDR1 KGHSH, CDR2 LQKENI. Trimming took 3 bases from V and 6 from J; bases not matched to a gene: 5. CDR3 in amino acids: CASSPLTGDDTQYF. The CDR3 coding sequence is TGTGCCAGCTCACCGTTGACAGGGGACGATACGCAGTATTTT.

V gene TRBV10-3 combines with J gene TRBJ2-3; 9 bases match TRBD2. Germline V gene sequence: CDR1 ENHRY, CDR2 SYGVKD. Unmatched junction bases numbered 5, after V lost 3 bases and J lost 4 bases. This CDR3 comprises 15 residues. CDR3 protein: CAISDLVAGADTQYF. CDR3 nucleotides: TGTGCCATCAGTGATTTAGTAGCGGGGGCAGATACGCAGTATTTT.

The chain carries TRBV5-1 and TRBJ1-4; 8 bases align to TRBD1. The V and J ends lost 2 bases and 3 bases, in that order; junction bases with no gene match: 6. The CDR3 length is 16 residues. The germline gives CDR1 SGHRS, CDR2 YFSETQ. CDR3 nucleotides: TGCGCCAGCAGCTTCCAAGGACAGGGACCTAATGAAAAACTGTTTTTT. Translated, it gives CASSFQGQGPNEKLFF. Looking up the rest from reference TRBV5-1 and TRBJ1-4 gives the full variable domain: KAGVTQTPRYLIKTRGQQVTLSCSPISGHRSVSWYQQTPGQGLQFLFEYFSETQRNKGNFPGRFSGRQFSNSRSEMNVSTLELGDSALYLCASSFQGQGPNEKLFFGSGTQLSVL.

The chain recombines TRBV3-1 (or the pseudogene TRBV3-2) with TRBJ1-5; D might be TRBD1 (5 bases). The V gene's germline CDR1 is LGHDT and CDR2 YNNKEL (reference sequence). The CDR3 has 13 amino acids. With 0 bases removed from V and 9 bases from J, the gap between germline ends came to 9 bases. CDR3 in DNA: TGTGCCAGCAGCCAAGAACAGGTGCCGCCCCAGCATTTT. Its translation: CASSQEQVPPQHF.

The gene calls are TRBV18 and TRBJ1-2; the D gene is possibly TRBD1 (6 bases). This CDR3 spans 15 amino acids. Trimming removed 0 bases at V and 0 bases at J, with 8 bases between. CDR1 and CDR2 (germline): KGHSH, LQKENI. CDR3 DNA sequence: TGTGCCAGCTCACCACCGTGGGGGCCTAACTATGGCTACACCTTC. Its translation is CASSPPWGPNYGYTF.

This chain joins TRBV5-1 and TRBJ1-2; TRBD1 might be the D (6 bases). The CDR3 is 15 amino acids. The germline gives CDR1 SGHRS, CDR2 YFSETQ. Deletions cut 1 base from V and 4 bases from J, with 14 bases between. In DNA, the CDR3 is TGCGCCAGCAGCTTGAGGGGAGAGGGGGTCTATGGCTACACCTTC. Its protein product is CASSLRGEGVYGYTF. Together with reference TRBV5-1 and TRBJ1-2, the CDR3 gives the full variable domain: KAGVTQTPRYLIKTRGQQVTLSCSPISGHRSVSWYQQTPGQGLQFLFEYFSETQRNKGNFPGRFSGRQFSNSRSEMNVSTLELGDSALYLCASSLRGEGVYGYTFGSGTRLTVV.

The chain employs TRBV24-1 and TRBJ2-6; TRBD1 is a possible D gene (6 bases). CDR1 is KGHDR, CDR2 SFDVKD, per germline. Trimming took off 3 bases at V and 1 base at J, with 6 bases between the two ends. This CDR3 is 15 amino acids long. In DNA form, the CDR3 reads TGTGCCACCAGTGATCAGGGGTCTGGGGCCAACGTCCTGACTTTC. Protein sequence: CATSDQGSGANVLTF.

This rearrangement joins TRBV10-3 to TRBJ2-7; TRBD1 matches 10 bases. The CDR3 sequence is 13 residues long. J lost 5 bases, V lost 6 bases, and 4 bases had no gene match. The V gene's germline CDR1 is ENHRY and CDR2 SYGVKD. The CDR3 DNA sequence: TGTGCCATCAGGGCCGGGACAGGGGACGAGCAGTACTTC. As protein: CAIRAGTGDEQYF.

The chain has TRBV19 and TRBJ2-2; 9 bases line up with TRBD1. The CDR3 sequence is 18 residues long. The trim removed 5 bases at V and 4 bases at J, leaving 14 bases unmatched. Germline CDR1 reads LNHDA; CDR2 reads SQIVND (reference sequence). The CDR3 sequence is CASSSRTGVTLGTGELFF. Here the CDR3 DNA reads TGTGCCAGTAGTTCTCGGACAGGGGTGACCCTGGGCACCGGGGAGCTGTTTTTT.

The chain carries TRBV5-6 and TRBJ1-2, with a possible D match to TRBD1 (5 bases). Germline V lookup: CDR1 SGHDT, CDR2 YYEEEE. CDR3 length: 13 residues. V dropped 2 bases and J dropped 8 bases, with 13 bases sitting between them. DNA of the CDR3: TGTGCCAGCAGCTTCGGCAGGGAAGGGGGCTACACCTTC. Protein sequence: CASSFGREGGYTF.

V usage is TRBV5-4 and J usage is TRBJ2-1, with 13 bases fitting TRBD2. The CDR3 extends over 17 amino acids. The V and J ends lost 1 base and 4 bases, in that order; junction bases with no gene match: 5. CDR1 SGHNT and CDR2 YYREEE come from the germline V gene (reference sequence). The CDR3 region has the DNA TGTGCCAGCAGCTTGTGGACTAGCGGGAGAGGTTACAATGAGCAGTTCTTC. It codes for CASSLWTSGRGYNEQFF.

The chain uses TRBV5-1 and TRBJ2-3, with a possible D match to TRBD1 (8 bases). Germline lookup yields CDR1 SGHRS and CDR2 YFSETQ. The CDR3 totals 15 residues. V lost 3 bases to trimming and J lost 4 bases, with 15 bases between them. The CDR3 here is CASSSNRGGADTQYF. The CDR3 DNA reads TGCGCCAGCAGCTCAAACAGGGGGGGCGCAGATACGCAGTATTTT.

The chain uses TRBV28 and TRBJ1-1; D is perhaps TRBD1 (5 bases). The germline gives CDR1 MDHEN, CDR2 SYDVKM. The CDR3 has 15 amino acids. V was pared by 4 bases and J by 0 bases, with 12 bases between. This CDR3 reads CASSWTRAMNTEAFF. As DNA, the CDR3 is TGTGCCAGCAGTTGGACACGGGCCATGAACACTGAAGCTTTCTTT.

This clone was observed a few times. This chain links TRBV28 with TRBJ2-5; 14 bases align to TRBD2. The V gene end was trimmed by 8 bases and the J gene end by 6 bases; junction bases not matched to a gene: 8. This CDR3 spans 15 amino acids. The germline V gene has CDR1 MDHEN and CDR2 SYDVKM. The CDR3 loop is CASRPGLAGVQTQYF. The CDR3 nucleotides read TGTGCCAGCCGCCCGGGACTAGCGGGAGTTCAGACCCAGTACTTC.

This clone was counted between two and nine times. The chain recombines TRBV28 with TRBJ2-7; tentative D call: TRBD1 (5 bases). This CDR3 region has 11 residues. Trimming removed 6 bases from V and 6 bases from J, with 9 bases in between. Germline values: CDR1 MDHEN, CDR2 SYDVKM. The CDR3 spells CASRGPREQYF. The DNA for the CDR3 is TGTGCCAGCAGGGGGCCTCGCGAGCAGTACTTC.